Presented here are 5 T cell receptor beta chains from one specimen sequenced in a study of blood T cell repertoires in COVID-19. The repertoire was sequenced with immunoSEQ multiplex PCR; TCRdb's copy has only in-frame clones and lacks some. Of around 240,000 clones listed, 80% to 90% are singletons. Sample: peripheral blood. These TCRs come from a woman between 40 and 55 years old who had recovered from COVID-19.

The chain joins TRBV5-1 to TRBJ1-2, with no clear D. Trimming removed 5 bases at V and 6 bases at J, with 17 bases between. CDR1 is SGHRS and CDR2 is YFSETQ in the germline V gene. The CDR3 runs 14 residues. The CDR3 nucleotides are TGCGCCAGCAGAAAAGAGGTTGCGAATGATGGCTACACCTTC. The encoded protein is CASRKEVANDGYTF. The complete variable domain, with remaining parts taken from reference TRBV5-1 and TRBJ1-2, reads KAGVTQTPRYLIKTRGQQVTLSCSPISGHRSVSWYQQTPGQGLQFLFEYFSETQRNKGNFPGRFSGRQFSNSRSEMNVSTLELGDSALYLCASRKEVANDGYTFGSGTRLTVV.

The CDR3 region has the DNA TGTGCCAGCAGCCCTTACCGGGACAGGGGGACCTACGAGCAGTACTTC. Protein: CASSPYRDRGTYEQYF. V gene TRBV14 combines with J gene TRBJ2-7, with 11 bases identical to TRBD1. Germline V gives CDR1 SGHDN, CDR2 FVKESK. V dropped 4 bases and J dropped 2; count of bases not matched to a gene: 7. The CDR3 is 16 amino acids.

The chain has TRBV19 and TRBJ2-1, with a weak D call TRBD2 (6 bases). Per germline, CDR1 LNHDA and CDR2 SQIVND (reference sequence). The CDR3 is 15 residues long. Trimming took off 3 bases at V and 6 bases at J, with 15 bases between the two ends. The CDR3 coding sequence is TGTGCCAGTAGTATCCGGGGGTGGCTATCCAATGAGCAGTTCTTC. Translated: CASSIRGWLSNEQFF.

This clone has a single count. J is TRBJ2-2 and V is TRBV25-1, with 10 bases that match TRBD1. CDR3 size: 14 residues. V was pared by 3 bases and J by 9 bases, with 4 bases of the junction left unmatched. Germline V gene sequence: CDR1 MGHDK, CDR2 SYGVNS. CDR3 nucleotide sequence: TGTGCCAGCAGTGAGACAGGGGGCCAACGGGAGCTGTTTTTT. Its protein is CASSETGGQRELFF.

The rearrangement uses TRBV10-1 and TRBJ1-5, with no clear D. With 2 bases removed from V and 0 bases from J, the gap between germline ends came to 11 bases. The CDR3 has 16 residues. The germline CDR1 and CDR2 sequences are WNHNN and SYGVQD (reference sequence). DNA for the CDR3: TGCGCCAGCAGTGAGGTCTGGCGGAATAGCAATCAGCCCCAGCATTTT. Amino acid sequence: CASSEVWRNSNQPQHF.